These 13 T cell receptor beta chains share one sample of origin, sequenced in a study of vaccination and CD4 T cells after COVID-19. Treatment specified: roughly 10-day PBMC culture with coronavirus spike peptide pools or control peptides (ViraFEST assay). Sequenced with the Oncomine TCR Beta short-read assay was DNA taken from cultured CD4+ T cells. In TCRdb, the PCR reads were re-called with MiXCR into one record per CDR3 protein. The sample contains some 13,000 distinct CDR3 sequences, over 25% of which appear only once. No antigen has been assigned to these receptors. Source material: cultured CD4+ T cells from blood. These TCRs come from a human donor with COVID-19.

V usage is TRBV9 and J usage is TRBJ2-3; maybe TRBD2 (5 bases). The CDR3 contains 12 residues. Trimming shortened V by 6 bases and J by 8 bases, and 13 bases separated the two germline ends. Germline lookup yields CDR1 SGDLS and CDR2 YYNGEE. The DNA for the CDR3 is TGTGCCAGCACCTCGAGGGCAGGTACGCAGTATTTT. Protein sequence: CASTSRAGTQYF.

As concerns this clonotype: A much larger clone lies a single base off, so this may be a read error. The chain joins TRBV7-9 to TRBJ2-7, with 8 nucleotides matching TRBD1. CDR1 and CDR2 from the germline V gene are SEHNR and FQNEAQ (reference sequence). V was pared by 6 bases and J by 6 bases, with 10 bases of the junction left unmatched. The CDR3 contains 14 residues. The CDR3 loop reads CASRPTDREFEQYF. As DNA, the CDR3 is TGTGCCAGCAGACCGACGGACAGGGAGTTCGAGCAGTACTTC.

The chain joins TRBV25-1 to TRBJ1-1, with a possible D match to TRBD1 (6 bases). Germline V gene lookup returns CDR1 MGHDK and CDR2 SYGVNS. Trimming shortened V by 1 base and J by 4 bases, and 13 bases separated the two germline ends. The CDR3 loop spans 15 amino acids. The CDR3 DNA follows: TGTGCCAGCAGTGAATCGTCGGGGGCGATCACTGAAGCTTTCTTT. Residues: CASSESSGAITEAFF.

The table lists this clonotype with a few counts. The rearrangement joins TRBV6-1 to TRBJ1-4; TRBD1 agrees at 10 bases. The CDR3 extends over 17 amino acids. CDR1 MNHNS and CDR2 SASEGT come from the germline V gene. V dropped 4 bases and J dropped 7; count of bases not matched to a gene: 12. The CDR3 region has the DNA TGTGCCAGCAGTGGCCGGGACAGGGGACTTCGGGCTGAAAAACTGTTTTTT. This gives the protein CASSGRDRGLRAEKLFF.

The chain uses TRBV20-1 and TRBJ2-1; the D gene is possibly TRBD1 (5 bases). The CDR3 is 12 amino acids. V was clipped by 2 bases and J by 8 bases, with 10 bases between them. The germline CDR1 and CDR2 sequences are DFQATT and SNEGSKA (reference sequence). The CDR3 DNA follows: TGCAGTGCTAGAATCGCAGGGTATGAGCAGTTCTTC. Protein product: CSARIAGYEQFF.

This clonotype occurred a few times. J is TRBJ2-1 and V is TRBV6-5; D is possibly TRBD1 (5 bases). This CDR3 has 15 residues. Germline V CDR1 and CDR2: MNHEY, SVGAGI. Trimming took off 0 bases at V and 7 bases at J, with 13 bases between the two ends. CDR3 DNA: TGTGCCAGCAGTTACTCAGGGGCGAAGGGGAATGAGCAGTTCTTC. It encodes CASSYSGAKGNEQFF.

This sequence joins TRBV27 and TRBJ1-6, with 7 positions matching TRBD1. V dropped 5 bases and J dropped 6; count of bases not matched to a gene: 13. The CDR3 totals 17 residues. Per germline, CDR1 MNHEY and CDR2 SMNVEV (reference sequence). The CDR3 protein is CASSPDTTGIRNSPLHF. CDR3 in DNA: TGTGCCAGCAGTCCAGATACGACAGGGATTCGTAATTCACCCCTCCACTTT.

The V and J genes are TRBV12-3 or TRBV12-4 and TRBJ2-1, with 8 nucleotides matching TRBD2. V gave up 6 bases and J gave up 0 bases; unmatched junction bases: 4. The CDR3 consists of 15 residues. The CDR3 DNA is TGTGCCAGCAGCTCGGGACTAGGCTCCTACAATGAGCAGTTCTTC. Protein: CASSSGLGSYNEQFF.

CDR3 sequence (DNA): TGTGCCAGCAGTATCCGTCGGACTGGAAACACCATATATTTT. Translating it yields CASSIRRTGNTIYF. The chain employs TRBV27 and TRBJ1-3; no firm D call. Trimming removed 5 bases at V and 2 bases at J, with 10 bases between. Germline assignment: CDR1 MNHEY and CDR2 SMNVEV (reference sequence). The CDR3 is 14 amino acids.

This clonotype was found a few times. The gene calls are TRBV4-1 and TRBJ1-2; D remains unclear. Trimming pared 3 bases from V and 0 bases from J, leaving 14 bases between. This CDR3 is 16 amino acids long. In germline, CDR1 is MGHRA, CDR2 YSYEKL. CDR3 protein: CASSQDPGGTNYGYTF. CDR3 nucleotides: TGCGCCAGCAGCCAGGACCCTGGCGGGACTAACTATGGCTACACCTTC.

This clonotype is medium-sized within its sample. J is TRBJ1-2 and V is TRBV20-1; perhaps TRBD1 as D (6 bases). V lost 6 bases to trimming and J lost 7 bases, with 27 bases between them. Germline CDR1 reads DFQATT; CDR2 reads SNEGSKA (reference sequence). The CDR3 length is 16 residues. CDR3 protein: CSALLPLKRGAFGYTF. DNA of the CDR3: TGCAGTGCCCTCTTACCCCTAAAGAGGGGGGCTTTTGGCTACACCTTC.

The genes are TRBV2 and TRBJ2-5, with D tentatively TRBD1 (5 bases). Germline CDR1 SNHLY, CDR2 FYNNEI. CDR3 length equals 13 residues. V shed 2 bases and J shed 7 bases, with 11 bases lying between them. CDR3 region: CASSENRQGTQYF. CDR3 bases: TGTGCCAGCAGTGAAAACCGTCAGGGGACCCAGTACTTC.

The chain recombines TRBV30 with TRBJ2-7, with 9 bases aligning to TRBD2. Losses at the gene ends were 0 bases for V and 2 bases for J; bases not matched to a gene: 8. The CDR3 spans 16 residues. CDR1 is GTSNPN and CDR2 is SVGIG in the germline V gene (reference sequence). CDR3 sequence: CAWSVQVTSGAYEQYF. CDR3 sequence (DNA): TGTGCCTGGAGTGTACAGGTGACTAGCGGTGCCTACGAGCAGTACTTC.